This record concerns one T cell receptor (beta chain) sequence. Assay used: immunoSEQ multiplex PCR; TCRdb lists only in-frame clones, some missing. The top ten hold over 1.5% of the sample, which has hundreds of thousands of clones, over 65% seen once. The data were taken from a study of shared clonotypes between healthy human individuals. The germline V gene encodes CDR1 SGHAT and CDR2 FQNNGV. V lost 3 bases and J 3 bases, leaving 8 bases between the germline ends. This CDR3 comprises 13 residues. The source is a woman aged 25 to 45 in good health. The genes are TRBV11-2 and TRBJ1-1; D not resolved. Sequenced: memory CD4+ T cells sorted from blood. Subset meaning: CD45RA-negative fraction. CDR3 amino acids: CASSFEGYTEAFF. The CDR3 nucleotides are TGTGCCAGCAGCTTTGAGGGATACACTGAAGCTTTCTTT.